The rows below give T cell receptor beta chains drawn from one sample of a study of Ad26.COV2.S vaccination and SARS-CoV-2 variants. Assay: immunoSEQ multiplex PCR; the TCRdb copy retains only in-frame clones and omits some. The sample comprises roughly 300,000 clones, about nine tenths of which are singletons, and about 6.4% rests with the top ten. The specimen comprised peripheral blood, sampled in a trial of Ad26.COV2.S vaccine versus placebo. The receptors here all came from a person between 18 and 65 years old who received the Ad26.COV2.S COVID-19 vaccine or a placebo. CDR3s include the opening cysteine and the closing phenylalanine or tryptophan. The D gene is left open where the match is weak. The size entry is marked missing in some rows and otherwise reads once, few, many or a size class.

clone size | J gene | D gene | V gene | CDR3 protein
. | TRBJ1-4 | . | TRBV4-1 | CASSQVKAGVGEKLFF
. | TRBJ1-6 | TRBD1 | TRBV30 | CAWIHDRGKNNSPLHF
. | TRBJ1-6 | . | TRBV13 | CASSPRRSYNSPLHF
. | TRBJ1-2 | TRBD1 | TRBV9 | CASSVLVAGGGGYTF
. | TRBJ2-3 | TRBD2 | TRBV10-3 | CAISESSSGSRDTQYF
. | TRBJ1-1 | . | TRBV5-6 | CASSFLGTPNTEAFF
. | TRBJ2-1 | . | TRBV9 | CASSVGLALNEQFF
. | TRBJ1-5 | . | TRBV4-1 | CASSRTPGSNQPQHF
once | TRBJ2-3 | . | TRBV9 | CASSLDTDTQYF
. | TRBJ2-1 | TRBD2 | TRBV28 | CASRRLADYNEQFF
. | TRBJ2-5 | TRBD2 | TRBV28 | CASSLPGGPGTQYF
. | TRBJ1-3 | . | TRBV19 | CASTRTSGNTIYF
. | TRBJ1-3 | . | TRBV29-1 | CSPHRAAAGNTIYF
. | TRBJ2-2 | . | TRBV14 | CASSPGPNTGELFF
. | TRBJ1-1 | TRBD1 | TRBV11-2 | CASSFLGTGVDWAFF
. | TRBJ1-2 | . | TRBV19 | CASINTGEANYGYTF
. | TRBJ2-1 | . | TRBV7-2 | CASRSTTPGTEQFF
. | TRBJ2-7 | TRBD1 | TRBV9 | CASSLTGTLLYEQYF
few | TRBJ2-2 | . | TRBV7-9 | CASSFHFGAPGELFF
. | TRBJ2-7 | . | TRBV7-9 | CASSLVGGDYEQYF
. | TRBJ2-1 | TRBD2 | TRBV7-3 | CASSLTSGRVNSPPFF
. | TRBJ2-5 | TRBD2 | TRBV27 | CASKPRVPGGVQETQYF
. | TRBJ1-5 | . | TRBV27 | CASRGRGNQPQHF
. | TRBJ2-1 | . | TRBV19 | CASNVPGGRRNEQFF
. | TRBJ2-7 | TRBD1 | TRBV30 | CAWSRGQGISYEQYF
few | TRBJ2-2 | . | TRBV6-4 | CASSENRGGTGELFF
. | TRBJ2-1 | TRBD2 | TRBV4-3 | CASSHRAGGPGNEQFF
once | TRBJ2-1 | TRBD2 | TRBV5-1 | CASSGSSYNEQFF
. | TRBJ2-7 | TRBD2 | TRBV2 | CANSGGNAYEQYF
. | TRBJ2-7 | TRBD1 | TRBV27 | CASSLYNDRGQTYEQYF
once | TRBJ2-2 | TRBD2 | TRBV11-3 | CASSLEVAGFEWTGELFF
. | TRBJ1-1 | . | TRBV20-1 | CSATGGTEAFF
. | TRBJ2-7 | . | TRBV6-2/TRBV6-3 | CASSYRDPVMSSYEQYF
once | TRBJ2-7 | . | TRBV30 | CAWSGAQPGSYEQYF
few | TRBJ1-3 | . | TRBV7-8 | CASSSGTAGNTIYF
. | TRBJ2-1 | TRBD2 | TRBV19 | CASSPLTGGRSYNEQFF
. | TRBJ2-5 | . | TRBV7-3 | CASSLGYRVETQYF
. | TRBJ2-2 | TRBD2 | TRBV7-3 | CASSLNGRARSGELFF
. | TRBJ2-3 | TRBD1 | TRBV19 | CASSTPPGTALTDTQYF